This record concerns one T cell receptor beta chain sequence. The clone's antigen remains unknown. No base qualities exist here, and no much larger clone lies one base off it. The data were obtained in a study of neurological immune-mediated disorders (dated by TCRdb to the late 2010s). Study-level background: Among the roughly 34 multiple sclerosis patients, relapsing-remitting MS was present in around 30 and secondary progressive MS was present in 3. The study compared peripheral blood TCR-beta repertoires of HTLV-I-associated myelopathy (HAM/TSP) patients, multiple sclerosis patients and healthy controls using UMI-based sequencing. Longitudinal samples, technical triplicates and paired sorted CD4+ and CD8+ T-cell subsets, alongside PBMC samples, were included among the approximately 110 TCR-beta libraries. The cohort comprised 68 subjects: approximately 15 HAM/TSP patients, around 34 multiple sclerosis patients and 20 or so healthy controls.

For unsorted PBMC libraries, 2 million PBMCs were used after storage in RNAlater at -80 degrees C until RNA extraction. The multiple sclerosis patients were enrolled in a US clinical protocol that used magnetic resonance imaging to evaluate disease progression. Peripheral blood was subjected to Ficoll-Hypaque density gradient centrifugation to isolate PBMCs, which were then cryopreserved in liquid nitrogen. General study outcomes and caveats: The MS cluster showed no association with clinical or MRI features, and the authors stated that larger cohorts are needed. In phylogenetic analysis, the repertoires of 18 of 34 MS patients grouped into a cluster of related CDR3 sequences, which suggests a possible signature at the repertoire level. Expanded clones from different subjects shared no identical CDR3 amino acid sequences, which suggests that TCR-beta repertoires were private in all groups. TCR clonal expansion was highest in HAM/TSP patients and lowest in MS patients, with MS patients falling below even healthy controls.

cDNA was synthesized by template-switch 5'RACE using a primer carrying a 10-nucleotide random unique molecular identifier by which each TCR transcript was tagged. Every sequencing run yielded over 190 million TCR-beta sequences covering 15-18 subjects. Total RNA was extracted with the RNeasy kit. The KAPA Real-time Library Amplification kit was used to amplify TCR-beta VDJ regions with primers for the TCR constant region and the 5'RACE anchor. A first PCR added sample indexes and Illumina adaptors, and a second PCR then raised library yield. After Ampure bead purification, the TCR product of roughly 650 bp was size-selected on a 2% E-gel SizeSelection system. Library quality was checked on a Bioanalyzer, concentration was measured with Qubit, and libraries were quantified with the Kapa Library Quantification kit before pooling. Paired-end 2 x 150 bp sequencing of the libraries was performed on an Illumina HiSeq 2500. To increase sequence diversity, about 25-31% phiX was spiked into each library pool. The original pipeline was this. Quality-filtered reads were processed with the UMI-based MiGEC pipeline, which removed over 75% of raw TCR sequences during error correction. IMGT germline references were used for alignment of VDJ genes, and clonotypes were defined by a unique CDR3 amino acid sequence together with V-J genes. Clonal expansion, Shannon diversity and CDR3 relatedness were evaluated with VDJtools (CalcPairwiseDistances, ClusterSamples), while phylogenetic trees were built in CLCbio workbench. Expanded clones were defined as having at least 8 unique UMIs, based on coefficient-of-variation modelling across technical triplicates. TCRdb trimmed public reads at Q25 via fastp, called clones via MiXCR and kept in-frame beta chains. A single entry per CDR3 protein holds the most common genes and DNA from its merged rows. TCRdb, rather than the study authors, made the V and J calls. The table for this sample lists approximately 65,000 distinct CDR3 sequences; approximately 4.2% of them were counted only once. Of the sample, under 3% falls within the top ten clones.

As encoded in the germline V gene, CDR1 is MNHEY while CDR2 is SVGAGI. Relative to germline, V is missing 5 bases and J is missing 6 bases, with 9 bases of the junction outside any gene match. The CDR3 holds 15 amino acids from the cysteine to the phenylalanine. This entry keeps only the CDR3 DNA: 45 bases, framed from base 1. Sequenced: PBMCs. This TCR was recovered from a man in his fifties or sixties with multiple sclerosis. Recombination connected TRBV6-5 to TRBJ1-5, and TRBD1 matches 8 of the central bases. The CDR3 protein sequence reads: CASSRTRGPSQPQHF. In nucleotide form, the sequence is TGTGCCAGCAGTCGTACCAGGGGGCCGAGTCAGCCCCAGCATTTT.